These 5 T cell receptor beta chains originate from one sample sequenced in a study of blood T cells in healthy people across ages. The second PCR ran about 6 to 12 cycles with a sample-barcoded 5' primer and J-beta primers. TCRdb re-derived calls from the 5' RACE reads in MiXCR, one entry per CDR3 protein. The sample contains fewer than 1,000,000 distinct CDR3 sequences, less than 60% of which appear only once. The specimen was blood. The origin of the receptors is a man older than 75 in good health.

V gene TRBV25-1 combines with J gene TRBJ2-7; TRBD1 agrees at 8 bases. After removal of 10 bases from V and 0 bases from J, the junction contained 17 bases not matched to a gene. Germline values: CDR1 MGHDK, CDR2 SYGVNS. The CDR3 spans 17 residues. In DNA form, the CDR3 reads TGTGCCACCCCATGGACAGGGTGTTCGGGTGGCTCCTACGAGCAGTACTTC. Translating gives CATPWTGCSGGSYEQYF.

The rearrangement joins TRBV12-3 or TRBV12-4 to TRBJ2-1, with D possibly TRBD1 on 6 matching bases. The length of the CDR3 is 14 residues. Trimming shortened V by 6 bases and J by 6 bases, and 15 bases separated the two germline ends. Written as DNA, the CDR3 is TGTGCCAGCAGACCAACAGGGTTCTCCAATGAGCAGTTCTTC. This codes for CASRPTGFSNEQFF.

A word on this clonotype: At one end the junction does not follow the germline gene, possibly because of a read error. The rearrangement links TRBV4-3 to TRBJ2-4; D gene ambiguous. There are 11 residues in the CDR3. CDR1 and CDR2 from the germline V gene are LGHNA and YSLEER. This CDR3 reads CASSQGQEQYF. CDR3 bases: TGCGCCAGCAGCCAAGGGCAAGAGCAGTACTTT.

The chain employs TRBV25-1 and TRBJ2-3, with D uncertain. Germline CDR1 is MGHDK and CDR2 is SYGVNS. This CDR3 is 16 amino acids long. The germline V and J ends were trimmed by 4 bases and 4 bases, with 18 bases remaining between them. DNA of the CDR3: TGTGCCAGCAGTGGGAAAGACTGGGTTTTGGCAGATACGCAGTATTTT. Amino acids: CASSGKDWVLADTQYF.

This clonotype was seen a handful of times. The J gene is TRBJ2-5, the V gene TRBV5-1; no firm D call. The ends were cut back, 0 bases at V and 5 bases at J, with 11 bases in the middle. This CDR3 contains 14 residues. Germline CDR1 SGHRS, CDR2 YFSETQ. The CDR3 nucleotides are TGCGCCAGCAGCTTGGACCCCTCCGAGGAGACCCAGTACTTC. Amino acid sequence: CASSLDPSEETQYF.